This is a list of T cell receptor beta chains from one sample in a study of Graves' ophthalmopathy and Graves' hyperthyroidism. MiXCR, run by TCRdb on the multiplex PCR reads, gives a single entry per CDR3 protein. The sample has around 590,000 distinct CDR3 sequences; 35% to 40% are singletons. The sequenced material came from peripheral blood or thyroid tissue (not recorded which). The receptors here all came from an adult man with Graves' hyperthyroidism. Each CDR3 is given with its conserved first and last residue. D genes are given only for firm matches. The size entry is marked missing in some rows and otherwise reads once, few, many or a size class.

v_gene: TRBV29-1; j_gene: TRBJ1-2; d_gene: -; abundance: few; CDR3aa: CSVDSGSANSNYGYTF; CDR3nt: TGCAGCGTTGATAGTGGCAGCGCGAACTCTAACTATGGCTACACCTTC
v_gene: TRBV29-1; j_gene: TRBJ1-2; d_gene: -; abundance: many; CDR3aa: CSVPLQGVDGYTF; CDR3nt: TGCAGCGTTCCCCTACAGGGAGTCGATGGCTACACCTTC
v_gene: TRBV5-4; j_gene: TRBJ2-5; d_gene: TRBD2; abundance: -; CDR3aa: CASSRAGTSGETQYF; CDR3nt: TGTGCCAGCAGCCGCGCCGGGACTAGCGGAGAGACCCAGTACTTC
v_gene: TRBV29-1; j_gene: TRBJ2-3; d_gene: -; abundance: -; CDR3aa: CSVEVVGEGDTQYF; CDR3nt: TGCAGCGTTGAGGTGGTGGGAGAAGGAGATACGCAGTATTTT
v_gene: TRBV7-9; j_gene: TRBJ2-5; d_gene: -; abundance: -; CDR3aa: CASSLGRLEETQYF; CDR3nt: TGTGCCAGCAGCTTAGGTCGGCTAGAAGAGACCCAGTACTTC
v_gene: TRBV9; j_gene: TRBJ2-3; d_gene: TRBD1; abundance: few; CDR3aa: CASSVGDRHTDTQYF; CDR3nt: TGTGCCAGCAGCGTCGGGGACAGACACACAGATACGCAGTATTTT
v_gene: TRBV30; j_gene: TRBJ2-6; d_gene: -; abundance: few; CDR3aa: CAWSVGSGANVLTF; CDR3nt: TGTGCCTGGAGTGTAGGCTCTGGGGCCAACGTCCTGACTTTC
v_gene: TRBV29-1; j_gene: TRBJ2-2; d_gene: -; abundance: -; CDR3aa: CSVGDGSGELFF; CDR3nt: TGCAGCGTTGGGGACGGGTCCGGGGAGCTGTTTTTT
v_gene: TRBV7-2; j_gene: TRBJ2-7; d_gene: -; abundance: -; CDR3aa: CASNTRATCEQYF; CDR3nt: TGTGCCAGCAACACCCGGGCCACCTGCGAGCAGTACTTC
v_gene: TRBV19; j_gene: TRBJ1-1; d_gene: -; abundance: many; CDR3aa: CASSLASAAFF; CDR3nt: TGTGCCAGTAGTTTGGCCTCGGCTGCTTTCTTT
v_gene: TRBV13; j_gene: TRBJ2-6; d_gene: -; abundance: many; CDR3aa: CASSLFSNVLTF; CDR3nt: TGTGCCAGCAGCTTATTTAGCAACGTCCTGACTTTC
v_gene: TRBV12-3/TRBV12-4; j_gene: TRBJ2-5; d_gene: TRBD1; abundance: many; CDR3aa: CASRDRVMETQYF; CDR3nt: TGTGCCAGCAGAGACAGGGTCATGGAGACCCAGTACTTC
v_gene: TRBV13; j_gene: TRBJ2-2; d_gene: TRBD2; abundance: -; CDR3aa: CASSSSTSGGKNTGELFF; CDR3nt: TGTGCCAGCAGCTCAAGTACTAGCGGGGGAAAGAACACCGGGGAGCTGTTTTTT
v_gene: TRBV19; j_gene: TRBJ2-5; d_gene: -; abundance: -; CDR3aa: CASSKPPGKTQYF; CDR3nt: TGTGCCAGTAGTAAACCCCCCGGAAAGACCCAGTACTTC
v_gene: TRBV5-1; j_gene: TRBJ2-3; d_gene: -; abundance: once; CDR3aa: CASSLAVREGTDTQYF; CDR3nt: TGCGCCAGCAGCTTGGCCGTGCGGGAAGGCACAGATACGCAGTATTTT
v_gene: TRBV7-2; j_gene: TRBJ2-1; d_gene: TRBD2; abundance: few; CDR3aa: CASSSRGLAGGNEQFF; CDR3nt: TGTGCCAGCAGCTCCAGAGGACTAGCGGGGGGCAATGAGCAGTTCTTC
v_gene: TRBV28; j_gene: TRBJ1-1; d_gene: TRBD1; abundance: -; CDR3aa: CASSRGPEAFF; CDR3nt: TGTGCCAGTAGCAGGGGGCCTGAAGCTTTCTTT
v_gene: TRBV9; j_gene: TRBJ2-2; d_gene: -; abundance: many; CDR3aa: CASSVTATGELFF; CDR3nt: TGTGCCAGCAGCGTTACAGCGACCGGGGAGCTGTTTTTT
v_gene: TRBV29-1; j_gene: TRBJ2-5; d_gene: TRBD1; abundance: many; CDR3aa: CSGGRTGVKETQYF; CDR3nt: TGCAGCGGTGGGCGGACAGGGGTAAAAGAGACCCAGTACTTC
v_gene: TRBV5-1; j_gene: TRBJ1-1; d_gene: -; abundance: many; CDR3aa: CASSHLQGNTEAFF; CDR3nt: TGCGCCAGCAGCCACCTACAGGGGAACACTGAAGCTTTCTTT
v_gene: TRBV12-5; j_gene: TRBJ1-1; d_gene: -; abundance: -; CDR3aa: CASGTPMPLNTEAFF; CDR3nt: TGTGCTAGTGGAACACCTATGCCCTTGAACACTGAAGCTTTCTTT
v_gene: TRBV7-9; j_gene: TRBJ1-2; d_gene: -; abundance: many; CDR3aa: CASSFGDGYTF; CDR3nt: TGTGCCAGCAGCTTCGGGGATGGCTACACCTTC
v_gene: TRBV12-3/TRBV12-4; j_gene: TRBJ2-7; d_gene: TRBD1; abundance: many; CDR3aa: CASSTGVNAYEQYF; CDR3nt: TGTGCCAGCAGTACAGGGGTCAACGCCTACGAGCAGTACTTC
v_gene: TRBV28; j_gene: TRBJ1-2; d_gene: -; abundance: -; CDR3aa: CASSLSRPTSYGYTF; CDR3nt: TGTGCCAGCAGTTTATCCAGGCCTACCTCCTATGGCTACACCTTC
v_gene: TRBV7-9; j_gene: TRBJ1-5; d_gene: TRBD1; abundance: -; CDR3aa: CASGGQGRGNQPQHF; CDR3nt: TGTGCCAGCGGCGGACAGGGGCGAGGCAATCAGCCCCAGCATTTT